Listed here are 9 T cell receptor beta chains from one sample, sequenced in a study of CD8 T cells in Susac syndrome. cDNA came from roughly 0.53 to 1 ug RNA primed by random hexamers. TCRdb used MiXCR to reprocess the immunoSEQ multiplex PCR reads, holding one entry per CDR3 protein. The table lists some 260,000 distinct CDR3 sequences, approximately 81% of them singletons, with around 0.11% in the top ten. The sequencing input was CD8+ T cells from PBMCs. The receptors derive from a human donor with multiple sclerosis.

The gene calls are TRBV6-5 and TRBJ1-2; TRBD1 matches at 9 bases. J was trimmed by 8 bases and V by 2 bases; bases with no gene match: 6. CDR3 length: 14 amino acids. Per germline, CDR1 MNHEY and CDR2 SVGAGI. CDR3 coding DNA: TGTGCCAGCAGTTACCTTACTACAGGGGGCGGCTACACCTTC. This codes for CASSYLTTGGGYTF.

This clonotype was recorded once. This chain joins TRBV27 and TRBJ2-2; D may be TRBD1 (6 bases). Trimming pared 7 bases from V and 6 bases from J, leaving 15 bases between. This CDR3 is 14 amino acids long. Germline-derived CDR1 and CDR2 are MNHEY and SMNVEV (reference sequence). CDR3 sequence (DNA): TGTGCCAGCACCGCGGACAAGGGGGCCGGGGAGCTGTTTTTT. It specifies CASTADKGAGELFF.

The rearrangement uses TRBV9 and TRBJ2-2, with no clear D. V lost 2 bases, J lost 3 bases, and 5 bases lay in between. This CDR3 comprises 13 residues. Germline V CDR1 and CDR2: SGDLS, YYNGEE. This chain's CDR3 is CASSVQDTGELFF. In DNA form, the CDR3 reads TGTGCCAGCAGCGTTCAGGACACCGGGGAGCTGTTTTTT.

This chain uses TRBV27 with TRBJ2-7; TRBD1 matches 12 bases. The ends lost 3 bases at V and 11 bases at J; junction bases unmatched: 8. The CDR3 extends over 14 amino acids. Germline assignment: CDR1 MNHEY and CDR2 SMNVEV (reference sequence). This CDR3 is CASSFRDRGLEEYF. Here the CDR3 DNA reads TGTGCCAGCAGTTTCCGGGACAGGGGGCTCGAAGAGTACTTC.

The chain has TRBV4-1 and TRBJ1-1; D is unclear. The germline gives CDR1 MGHRA, CDR2 YSYEKL. The CDR3 totals 15 residues. V shed 4 bases and J shed 1 base, with 13 bases lying between them. For the CDR3, the DNA is TGCGCCAGCAGCCGTATACAGAATTGGAACACTGAAGCTTTCTTT. This translates into CASSRIQNWNTEAFF.

This chain joins TRBV7-9 and TRBJ1-6, with D possibly matching TRBD1 (6 bases). Between the trimmed V and J ends, which lost 5 bases and 0 bases, there was a span of 20 bases. From germline, CDR1 is SEHNR and CDR2 FQNEAQ (reference sequence). There are 19 residues in the CDR3. CDR3 coding DNA: TGTGCCAGCAGCCCCCAAGCCGGACAGTTCAGCTCCTATAATTCACCCCTCCACTTT. Translation gives CASSPQAGQFSSYNSPLHF.

V is TRBV5-1 and J is TRBJ2-3, with a possible D match to TRBD2 (6 bases). The ends were cut back, 0 bases at V and 2 bases at J, with 10 bases in the middle. This CDR3 contains 15 residues. Germline CDR1 and CDR2: SGHRS and YFSETQ. The CDR3 DNA reads TGCGCCAGCAGCTTGGAGCGGGCGGCCACAGATACGCAGTATTTT. It yields the protein CASSLERAATDTQYF.

The rearrangement uses TRBV14 and TRBJ2-7; 7 nucleotides align to TRBD1. Looked up from germline, CDR1 is SGHDN and CDR2 is FVKESK. The V segment lost 1 base and the J segment 3 bases; nucleotides outside the gene matches: 6. The CDR3 is made up of 15 amino acids. CDR3 bases: TGTGCCAGCAGCCAAGTGCGAGGGGGCAGCTACGAGCAGTACTTC. Its protein is CASSQVRGGSYEQYF.

The chain combines TRBV30 with TRBJ1-1; D uncertain. CDR3 size: 12 residues. Trimming removed 0 bases at V and 4 bases at J, with 6 bases between. The germline V gene encodes CDR1 GTSNPN and CDR2 SVGIG (reference sequence). CDR3 nucleotide sequence: TGTGCCTGGAGTGTAGTCCTCACTGAAGCTTTCTTT. This sequence encodes CAWSVVLTEAFF.